A selection of T cell receptor beta chains follows, all from one sample in a study of T cells expressing NK-cell markers. After re-calling the 5' RACE reads, TCRdb lists one entry per CDR3 protein, DNA absent. The sample data list 550,000 or so distinct CDR3 sequences. Sequencing was done on a sample of blood T cells: a sorted CD56 or NKG2C T cell subset, CD4+ or CD8+ T cells, or bulk PBMC T cells (not recorded which). These receptors came from a man younger than 35 in good health. The CDR3 runs from the conserved cysteine through the conserved F or W.

>TRBJ2-5|TRBV5-1|16
CASSLRGRDYQETQYF
>TRBJ2-1|TRBV5-5|15
CASSLPGREVNEQFF
>TRBJ2-2|TRBV4-2|20
CASSLRRGLAPWVGTGELFF
>TRBJ2-1|TRBV6-2/TRBV6-3|19
CASSYSGLAGYRSYNEQFF
>TRBJ2-7|TRBV7-2|17
CASSLKTSGNPSYEQYF
>TRBJ2-7|TRBV7-9|14
CASSLRGREYEQYF
>TRBJ2-2|TRBV27|16
CASSFSDRGISGELFF
>TRBJ1-2|TRBV6-5|15
CASSQEQKSVYGYTF
>TRBJ2-1|TRBV2|15
CASSDMTTTGNEQFF
>TRBJ2-3|TRBV12-3/TRBV12-4|13
CAISGSYTDTQYF
>TRBJ2-7|TRBV12-3/TRBV12-4|13
CASSLATGYEQYF
>TRBJ2-5|TRBV7-8|16
CASSLSVTLGQETQYF
>TRBJ2-7|TRBV7-2|16
CASSLGGTGQFHEQYF
>TRBJ2-2|TRBV5-5|14
CASRRQGTTGELFF
>TRBJ2-7|TRBV20-1|16
CSAYRSGTRNSYEQYF
>TRBJ2-1|TRBV7-6|17
CASSRVDLRGTYNEQFF
>TRBJ1-4|TRBV5-1|15
CASSLSGFSEEKLFF
>TRBJ2-1|TRBV5-1|13
CASSSQTGREQFF
>TRBJ2-3|TRBV6-1|14
CASTSRGETDTQYF
>TRBJ2-7|TRBV7-3|14
CASSWENLLAGVYF
>TRBJ1-5|TRBV20-1|15
CSATFGTYSNQPQHF
>TRBJ2-1|TRBV30|16
CAWSQGTSGSLNEQFF
>TRBJ2-3|TRBV5-1|15
CASSFLGTGSDTQYF
>TRBJ2-3|TRBV7-2|16
CASGSIEQRITDTQYF
>TRBJ2-7|TRBV5-6|14
CASSLGQGGREQYF
>TRBJ2-7|TRBV7-9|16
CASSSPGRGSSYEQYF
>TRBJ2-2|TRBV5-5|15
CASSYLTGKTGELFF
>TRBJ2-3|TRBV11-2|17
CASSLGLAGGLWDTQYF
>TRBJ2-5|TRBV7-7|14
CAVGGSGYQETQYF
>TRBJ2-3|TRBV19|16
CASSPQRGPATDTQYF
>TRBJ2-3|TRBV3-1|14
CASSQDWTSDTQYF
>TRBJ2-3|TRBV28|17
CASSSPFIAPLTDTQYF
>TRBJ2-4|TRBV4-1|14
CASSQVRTGNIQYF
>TRBJ2-3|TRBV27|14
CASKRGDSTDTQYF
>TRBJ2-1|TRBV6-5|16
CASSYRGPPPGNEQFF
>TRBJ1-5|TRBV18|15
CASSPEQISNQPQHF
>TRBJ1-1|TRBV20-1|15
CSARDFGGRLAEAFF
>TRBJ2-1|TRBV7-9|15
CASSLRGREHNEQFF
>TRBJ2-7|TRBV5-8|14
CASSFRDRVYEQYF
>TRBJ2-7|TRBV29-1|11
CSVVDRGEQYF
>TRBJ2-1|TRBV5-1|15
CASSAPGTSVNEQFF
>TRBJ2-3|TRBV5-1|16
CASSLEPSGGDDTQYF
>TRBJ2-5|TRBV29-1|16
CSSAGGQGPLGETQYF
>TRBJ2-5|TRBV5-1|13
CASSGGPQETQYF
>TRBJ1-1|TRBV7-8|12
CASSLEVGNAFF
>TRBJ2-1|TRBV11-2|18
CASSPGTGLKSSYNEQFF
>TRBJ2-7|TRBV27|18
CASSLPTSGSVLSYEQYF
>TRBJ2-2|TRBV20-1|16
CSAQEARVGNTGELFF
>TRBJ2-1|TRBV30|14
CAWGLSSSYNEQFF
>TRBJ2-1|TRBV24-1|19
CATSDVQGAGDNSYNEQFF
>TRBJ2-7|TRBV12-3/TRBV12-4|15
CASGLAEGGSYEQYF
>TRBJ1-3|TRBV3-1|17
CASSQFPGQTSGNTIYF
>TRBJ2-1|TRBV29-1|18
CSVEGDTREHTTYNEQFF
>TRBJ2-7|TRBV29-1|16
CSREWLAGATGYEQYF
>TRBJ2-1|TRBV12-3/TRBV12-4|19
CASSSVQGRDYGHYNEQFF
>TRBJ2-6|TRBV20-1|15
CSGFGRDSGANVLTF